The clone carrying this TCR beta chain has only a few counts. Its antigen is as yet unknown. This sample was taken from a study of T-cell memory formation after mild COVID-19. The authors produced TCR alpha and TCR beta cDNA libraries with sample barcodes and UMIs by 5'RACE using constant-segment primers. TCRdb fed the 5' RACE reads into MiXCR, producing one record per CDR3 protein. The table includes around 390,000 distinct CDR3 sequences, about 16% detected once. Germline CDR1 and CDR2: LNHNV and YYDKDF (reference sequence). The CDR3 has 14 amino acids. After removal of 4 bases from V and 5 bases from J, the junction contained 7 bases not matched to a gene. Study observations and caveats: CM and EM subsets held most contracting CD4+ clones; EMRA held CD8+ ones. Day 15 to 85 contracting clones showed balanced CD4/CD8; later expanders leaned CD4+.

This chain links TRBV15 with TRBJ2-7, with TRBD1 matching over 8 bases. Sequencing input: PBMCs or a T cell subset sorted from them (not recorded which). The receptor was isolated from a man between 18 and 35 years old who had mild COVID-19 (a few samples of this study predate the infection). Cell type and time point are not known. In nucleotides, the CDR3 is TGTGCCACCAGCACCGACAGGGGTTTAAACGAGCAGTACTTC. Translating gives CATSTDRGLNEQYF.